What follows describes a single T cell receptor (beta chain). This clone's antigen is unknown. Per-base qualities were not stored, and no clone one base away is much larger. These data come from a study of T-cell reconstitution after alpha-beta-depleted transplantation in children (TCRdb year 2016). Regarding the study in general: The study quantitatively tracked T-cell immune reconstitution after TCRalphabeta/CD19-depleted allogeneic hematopoietic cell transplantation in children using TCR repertoire profiling. Broader findings and caveats from the paper: Over the following months the frequencies of hyperexpanded clones went down, and after one year T-cell counts and TCRbeta diversity were mostly credited to newly produced T cells. In some patients, the high TCRbeta diversity seen at day 60 was put down to recipient T cells and intrathymic progenitors that had survived conditioning. About two months after transplant, the apparently early recovery of alphabetaT-cell counts reportedly depended on just several hundred clones that had expanded rapidly and came from non-depleted graft cells.

CDR1 DFQATT and CDR2 SNEGSKA are derived from the germline V gene (reference sequence). Relative to germline, V is 0 bases shorter and J is 0 bases shorter, with 8 bases between their ends. From the cysteine up to the phenylalanine, the CDR3 has a length of 14 residues. The sequence is cut down to CDR3 DNA, 42 bases in frame from base 1. The time point label on this specimen signifies: day 60 (about 2 months) after transplantation. This sample's treatment or condition label indicates: allogeneic hematopoietic cell transplantation with graft depleted of TCRalphabeta T cells and CD19 B cells. Transplant recipients were children who received TCRalphabeta/CD19-depleted allogeneic hematopoietic cell grafts. Libraries were prepared through PCR. Sequencing was performed on an Illumina HiSeq 2500. TCR libraries were prepared with molecular barcoding, using unique molecular identifiers to normalize TCRbeta repertoire quantification. In TCRdb, the public reads were trimmed at Q25 with fastp and aligned with MiXCR, with productive beta chains retained. Each CDR3 protein gets just one entry, which takes the most common genes and DNA from the rows behind it. The sample profile shows 85,000 to 120,000 distinct CDR3 sequences; about 6% of them were found once. The ten largest clones capture 6.1% of the sample.

This material consisted of PBMCs, mostly from graft donor cells, taken 60 days after TCRalphabeta/CD19-depleted stem cell transplant. In this chain, TRBV20-1 is recombined with TRBJ1-1, and possibly TRBD1, on 6 matching bases. The source is a female patient between 2 and 15 years old who had a stem cell transplant for Fanconi anemia, so the T cells may come from the graft donor. The DNA reads as follows: TGCAGTGCTAGAGAGAGGACAGTGAACACTGAAGCTTTCTTT. This is translated as CSARERTVNTEAFF.